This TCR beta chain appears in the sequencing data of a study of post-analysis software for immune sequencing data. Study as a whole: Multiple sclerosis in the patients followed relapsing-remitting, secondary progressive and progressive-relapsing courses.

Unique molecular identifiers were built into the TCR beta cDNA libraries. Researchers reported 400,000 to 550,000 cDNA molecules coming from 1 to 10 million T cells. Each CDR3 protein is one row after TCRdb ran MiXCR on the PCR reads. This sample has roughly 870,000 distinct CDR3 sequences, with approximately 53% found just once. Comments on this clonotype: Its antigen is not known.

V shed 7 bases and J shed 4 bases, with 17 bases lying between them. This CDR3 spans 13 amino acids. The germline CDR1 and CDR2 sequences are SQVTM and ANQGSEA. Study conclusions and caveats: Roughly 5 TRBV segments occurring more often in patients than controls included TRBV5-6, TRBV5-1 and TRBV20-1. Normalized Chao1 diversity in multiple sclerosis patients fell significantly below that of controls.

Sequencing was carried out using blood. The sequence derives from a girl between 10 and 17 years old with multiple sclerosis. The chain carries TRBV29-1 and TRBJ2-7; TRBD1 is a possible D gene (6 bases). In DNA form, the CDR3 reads TGCAGCGCCCTGCAGACACAGGGATACGAGCAGTACTTC. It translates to CSALQTQGYEQYF.